Shown below are 8 T cell receptor beta chains from a single sample sequenced in a study of T-cell reconstitution after alpha-beta-depleted transplantation in children. Preparation of the TCRbeta library used unique molecular identifiers. TCRdb fed the PCR reads into MiXCR, producing one record per CDR3 protein. The sample lists fewer than 750,000 distinct CDR3 sequences; roughly a quarter were seen once. The sample here was PBMCs, taken before TCRalphabeta/CD19-depleted stem cell transplant. Receptor source: a boy younger than two with Wiskott-Aldrich syndrome, due to receive a stem cell transplant.

This clonotype was observed a few times. The J gene is TRBJ1-3, the V gene TRBV5-1; possibly TRBD1 for D (6 bases). Trimming left V 4 bases short and J 0 bases short, with 11 bases between. The CDR3 runs to 15 residues. CDR1 and CDR2 from the germline V gene are SGHRS and YFSETQ. In DNA form, the CDR3 reads TGCGCCAGCAGCGTAACAGGGCTCTCTGGAAACACCATATATTTT. It yields the protein CASSVTGLSGNTIYF. Full variable domain (missing parts from reference TRBV5-1 and TRBJ1-3): KAGVTQTPRYLIKTRGQQVTLSCSPISGHRSVSWYQQTPGQGLQFLFEYFSETQRNKGNFPGRFSGRQFSNSRSEMNVSTLELGDSALYLCASSVTGLSGNTIYFGEGSWLTVV.

The V and J genes are TRBV12-3 or TRBV12-4 and TRBJ2-1; D is uncertain. The CDR3 runs 14 residues. Between the trimmed V and J ends, which lost 3 bases and 2 bases, there was a span of 8 bases. The DNA for the CDR3 is TGTGCCAGCAGTTTCAGCAGTACCTACAATGAGCAGTTCTTC. It encodes CASSFSSTYNEQFF.

This chain links TRBV7-2 with TRBJ2-5, with unresolved D. CDR1 and CDR2 from the germline V gene are SGHTA and FQGNSA. Trimming removed 2 bases at V and 2 bases at J, with 12 bases between. There are 15 residues in the CDR3. CDR3 coding DNA: TGTGCCAGCAGCTTAAACCTAGGGCCTCAAGAGACCCAGTACTTC. Its translation is CASSLNLGPQETQYF.

This clonotype was counted between two and nine times. The chain recombines TRBV5-1 with TRBJ1-4; D is ambiguous. V lost 2 bases and J 0 bases, leaving 8 bases between the germline ends. Germline CDR1 is SGHRS and CDR2 is YFSETQ. CDR3 size: 15 residues. The CDR3 loop reads CASSLQPSTNEKLFF. CDR3 sequence (DNA): TGCGCCAGCAGCTTACAGCCCTCAACTAATGAAAAACTGTTTTTT.

The sample holds a few counts of this clonotype. The gene calls are TRBV7-2 and TRBJ1-2; TRBD1 aligns across 7 bases. V lost 5 bases and J lost 6; bases outside the gene matches: 12. CDR3 length: 15 residues. Per germline, CDR1 SGHTA and CDR2 FQGNSA. Here the CDR3 DNA reads TGTGCCAGCAGCCGCTACGGCGACAGGGTTGATGGCTACACCTTC. It encodes CASSRYGDRVDGYTF.

This chain joins TRBV11-2 and TRBJ2-1; D is ambiguous. The CDR3 length is 21 residues. V lost 0 bases and J lost 3, with 27 bases in between. Germline lookup yields CDR1 SGHAT and CDR2 FQNNGV. The CDR3 loop is CASSLDRRVPTVRGRYNEQFF. The CDR3 region has the DNA TGTGCCAGCAGCTTAGATAGACGGGTCCCTACGGTACGAGGTCGCTACAATGAGCAGTTCTTC. The variable domain in full, with the rest retrieved from reference TRBV11-2 and TRBJ2-1, is EAGVAQSPRYKIIEKRQSVAFWCNPISGHATLYWYQQILGQGPKLLIQFQNNGVVDDSQLPKDRFSAERLKGVDSTLKIQPAKLEDSAVYLCASSLDRRVPTVRGRYNEQFFGPGTRLTVL.

In its sample, this clonotype was seen a few times. In DNA, the CDR3 is TGTGCCAGCAGCTTAAGGGTTTTGCTACCCCTTAGTACTACTAAAGAGACCCAGTACTTC. It yields the protein CASSLRVLLPLSTTKETQYF. The rearrangement uses TRBV7-3 and TRBJ2-5; D is unclear. This CDR3 is 20 amino acids long. V lost 1 base and J lost 3, with 27 bases in between. CDR1 is SGHTA, CDR2 FQGTGA, per germline.

This clonotype has just a few counts. The CDR3 sequence is CASSLVAGVKQFF. The CDR3 nucleotides read TGTGCCAGCAGTTTAGTCGCCGGAGTCAAGCAGTTCTTC. This chain joins TRBV12-3 or TRBV12-4 and TRBJ2-1; D remains ambiguous. This CDR3 is 13 amino acids long. V lost 1 base to trimming and J lost 11 bases, with 12 bases between them.